The 23 T cell receptor beta chains in this list originate from one sample, sequenced in a study of T cell repertoires in cytomegalovirus infection. TCRdb itself ran the reads through MiXCR, one entry per CDR3 protein. The sample lists about 150,000 distinct CDR3 sequences, under 20% occurring once. Material for sequencing was CD8+ T cells from PBMCs. Receptors originate from a human donor in good health (CMV status not recorded). Some clones in this sample may be carry-over from other donors' samples.

The chain couples TRBV4-3 to TRBJ2-4; 11 bases are shared with TRBD2. Per germline, CDR1 LGHNA and CDR2 YSLEER. The CDR3 covers 20 residues. Trimming cost V 3 bases and J 0 bases; bases outside gene matches: 13. CDR3: CASSQVVGSGRARAKNIQYF. The CDR3 DNA reads TGCGCCAGCAGCCAGGTAGTCGGTAGCGGGAGGGCCAGAGCCAAAAACATTCAGTACTTC.

This clonotype appeared a few times. The chain carries TRBV12-3 or TRBV12-4 and TRBJ1-5, with D unresolved. The CDR3 contains 15 residues. Trimming took 3 bases from V and 3 from J, leaving 12 bases between them. The CDR3 coding sequence is TGTGCCAGCAGTTTTCGGGTCGGAGTCAATCAGCCCCAGCATTTT. The encoded protein is CASSFRVGVNQPQHF.

The chain employs TRBV25-1 and TRBJ2-1, with D unresolved. V lost 2 bases and J 8 bases, leaving 10 bases between the germline ends. CDR1 MGHDK and CDR2 SYGVNS come from the germline V gene. The CDR3 has 13 amino acids. The CDR3 bases are TGTGCCAGCAGTGAAACCGTCCGTCATGAGCAGTTCTTC. Its protein is CASSETVRHEQFF.

This clonotype occurred once. The V gene is TRBV6-2 or TRBV6-3, the J gene TRBJ2-1; D not certain. CDR3 length equals 16 residues. Germline V gene sequence: CDR1 MNHEY, CDR2 SVGEGT. The V gene lost 0 bases and the J gene lost 0 bases, with 9 bases spanning the gap. For the CDR3, the DNA is TGTGCCAGCAGTTACTCTTCGATGAGCTCCTACAATGAGCAGTTCTTC. It translates to CASSYSSMSSYNEQFF.

This clonotype turned up a few times. This sequence joins TRBV7-8 and TRBJ1-5; D uncertain. This CDR3 is built from 16 residues. Trimming stripped 5 bases from V and 1 base from J, with 15 bases between. Germline V gene data show CDR1 as SGHVS and CDR2 as FQNEAQ. CDR3: CASSGPGTMSNQPQHF. The DNA for the CDR3 is TGTGCCAGCAGCGGGCCCGGAACCATGAGCAATCAGCCCCAGCATTTT.

The chain has TRBV7-2 and TRBJ2-1; 8 bases align to TRBD1. The CDR3 consists of 15 residues. J gave up 3 bases and V 2 bases, and 3 bases lay outside the gene matches. Germline V gene lookup returns CDR1 SGHTA and CDR2 FQGNSA. CDR3 in amino acids: CASSLSTGVYNEQFF. In nucleotides, the CDR3 is TGTGCCAGCAGCTTATCGACAGGGGTCTACAATGAGCAGTTCTTC.

The rearrangement links TRBV9 to TRBJ2-1; TRBD1 or TRBD2 may be the D gene (6 bases each). Trimming shortened V by 2 bases and J by 2 bases, and 17 bases separated the two germline ends. The CDR3 sequence is 17 residues long. Germline CDR1 and CDR2: SGDLS and YYNGEE. CDR3 in amino acids: CASSVDLGGTAYNEQFF. The CDR3 DNA follows: TGTGCCAGCAGCGTGGACCTAGGGGGGACTGCCTACAATGAGCAGTTCTTC. The full variable domain, rest sourced from reference TRBV9 and TRBJ2-1, is DSGVTQTPKHLITATGQRVTLRCSPRSGDLSVYWYQQSLDQGLQFLIQYYNGEERAKGNILERFSAQQFPDLHSELNLSSLELGDSALYFCASSVDLGGTAYNEQFFGPGTRLTVL.

This clonotype has just a few counts. The chain employs TRBV7-3 and TRBJ2-6, with D unclear. This CDR3 region has 16 residues. Germline-derived CDR1 and CDR2 are SGHTA and FQGTGA. The V end was cut by 1 base, the J end by 0 bases, with 7 bases between. CDR3 sequence reads: CASSLIGDSGANVLTF. The CDR3 nucleotides read TGTGCCAGCAGCTTAATCGGAGACTCTGGGGCCAACGTCCTGACTTTC.

This clonotype was seen only a few times. The rearrangement joins TRBV10-3 to TRBJ2-1; TRBD1 might be the D (5 bases). The CDR3 is made up of 12 amino acids. Looked up from germline, CDR1 is ENHRY and CDR2 is SYGVKD. V lost 0 bases, J lost 13 bases, and 10 bases lay in between. The CDR3 reads CAISESLGEQFF. Written as DNA, the CDR3 is TGTGCCATCAGTGAGTCGTTAGGGGAACAGTTCTTC.

This clonotype has a handful of counts. CDR3 sequence (DNA): TGCAGTGCTTCTATAAGAAGACAGGGGGCTAAAATAGTGAACACTGAAGCTTTCTTT. Translating it yields CSASIRRQGAKIVNTEAFF. This chain connects TRBV20-1 to TRBJ1-1, with 10 bases lining up with TRBD1. The germline gives CDR1 DFQATT, CDR2 SNEGSKA (reference sequence). This CDR3 contains 19 residues. Trimming at V came to 5 bases and at J to 0 bases, leaving 18 bases not matched to a gene.

This clonotype showed up just a few times. The V and J genes are TRBV6-9 and TRBJ2-1; tentatively, D is TRBD1 or TRBD2 (5 bases each). The CDR3 is 13 amino acids. The V gene's germline CDR1 is MNHGY and CDR2 SVAAGI. V shed 3 bases and J shed 4 bases, with 7 bases lying between them. In DNA, the CDR3 is TGTGCCAGCAGTTACAGGGAGTACAATGAGCAGTTCTTC. It is translated as CASSYREYNEQFF.

This clonotype was seen a few times. V is TRBV7-9 and J is TRBJ1-2; 7 bases map to TRBD1. The ends lost 3 bases at V and 1 base at J; junction bases unmatched: 8. Germline V CDR1 and CDR2: SEHNR, FQNEAQ (reference sequence). This CDR3 comprises 16 residues. Here the CDR3 reads CASSFPGQTFNYGYTF. CDR3 nucleotide sequence: TGTGCCAGCAGCTTTCCGGGACAGACTTTTAACTATGGCTACACCTTC.

The rearrangement joins TRBV7-8 to TRBJ2-1, with D possibly matching TRBD1 (7 bases). This CDR3 is 16 amino acids long. V was pared by 3 bases and J by 3 bases, with 15 bases between. Looked up from germline, CDR1 is SGHVS and CDR2 is FQNEAQ. The CDR3 nucleotides are TGTGCCAGCAGCTTCTACAGGGGAGGCGGCTACAATGAGCAGTTCTTC. It is translated as CASSFYRGGGYNEQFF.

This clonotype has just a few counts. The CDR3 here is CASSQDPVGTVGNEQFF. The CDR3 DNA reads as TGCGCCAGCAGCCAAGATCCGGTAGGGACCGTAGGGAATGAGCAGTTCTTC. The chain couples TRBV4-3 to TRBJ2-1; either TRBD1 or TRBD2 may supply D (5 bases each). The CDR3 has 17 residues. With 0 bases removed from V and 7 bases from J, the gap between germline ends came to 19 bases. The germline CDR1 and CDR2 sequences are LGHNA and YSLEER.

V and J are TRBV7-6 and TRBJ2-3; 8 positions match TRBD2. Germline V lookup: CDR1 SGHVS, CDR2 FNYEAQ. V was pared by 3 bases and J by 2 bases, with 4 bases of the junction left unmatched. This CDR3 has 15 residues. CDR3 protein: CASSLFSGNTDTQYF. The CDR3 region has the DNA TGTGCCAGCAGCTTGTTTAGCGGGAACACAGATACGCAGTATTTT.

This chain joins TRBV6-2 or TRBV6-3 and TRBJ1-5; 8 nucleotides align to TRBD1. This CDR3 has 15 amino acids. The J segment lost 2 bases and the V segment lost 4 bases, leaving 4 bases of the junction unmatched. The germline V gene has CDR1 MNHEY and CDR2 SVGEGT. The CDR3 reads CASSSTGDGNQPQHF. CDR3 nucleotide sequence: TGTGCCAGCAGTTCGACAGGGGATGGCAATCAGCCCCAGCATTTT.

Only a few counts were recorded for this clonotype. V and J are TRBV6-5 and TRBJ1-2; TRBD1 matches 9 bases. This CDR3 spans 13 amino acids. In germline, CDR1 is MNHEY, CDR2 SVGAGI. The J segment lost 8 bases and the V segment lost 6 bases, leaving 7 bases of the junction unmatched. The CDR3 nucleotides are TGTGCCAGCAGCGACGGGACAGGGTACGGCTACACCTTC. As protein: CASSDGTGYGYTF.

This clonotype was recorded a few times. The rearrangement joins TRBV7-8 to TRBJ2-5; maybe TRBD2 (6 bases). CDR1 and CDR2 (germline): SGHVS, FQNEAQ. V was cut by 4 bases and J by 4 bases, with 19 bases left in between. This CDR3 spans 16 amino acids. The CDR3 spells CASSSRPPGERETQYF. In DNA, the CDR3 is TGTGCCAGCAGCTCCCGACCTCCGGGGGAGAGAGAGACCCAGTACTTC.

This clonotype was seen only a few times. The rearrangement uses TRBV9 and TRBJ1-3; D is unclear. The germline CDR1 and CDR2 sequences are SGDLS and YYNGEE. Between the trimmed V and J ends, which lost 0 bases and 2 bases, there was a span of 12 bases. The CDR3 has 16 residues. The CDR3 coding sequence is TGTGCCAGCAGCGTAGCCGACCGGGGTACTGGAAACACCATATATTTT. This translates into CASSVADRGTGNTIYF.

The rearrangement uses TRBV29-1 and TRBJ2-7; TRBD2 matches 10 bases. This CDR3 has 17 amino acids. Losses at the gene ends were 3 bases for V and 2 bases for J; bases not matched to a gene: 13. The germline CDR1 and CDR2 sequences are SQVTM and ANQGSEA. The CDR3 nucleotides are TGCAGCGTTGACATAGCGGGAGGACCTTGGGGTCCCTACGAGCAGTACTTC. Its protein is CSVDIAGGPWGPYEQYF.

This clonotype has only a few counts. V is TRBV6-5 and J is TRBJ2-1, with D perhaps matching TRBD2 (5 bases). V was pared by 0 bases and J by 8 bases, with 11 bases between. The CDR3 contains 14 residues. Germline V gene sequence: CDR1 MNHEY, CDR2 SVGAGI. The CDR3 sequence: CASSYSFGVDEQFF. In DNA, the CDR3 is TGTGCCAGCAGTTACTCGTTCGGGGTTGATGAGCAGTTCTTC.

This clonotype was picked up a small number of times. The chain recombines TRBV19 with TRBJ2-2, with D possibly being TRBD1 (6 bases). Germline loops: CDR1 LNHDA, CDR2 SQIVND (reference sequence). V was shortened by 3 bases and J by 4 bases, with 9 bases between the two germline ends. The CDR3 runs 14 residues. CDR3 residues: CASSIGQTTGELFF. In DNA form, the CDR3 reads TGTGCCAGTAGTATCGGACAGACCACCGGGGAGCTGTTTTTT. The full variable domain, completed using reference TRBV19 and TRBJ2-2, is DGGITQSPKYLFRKEGQNVTLSCEQNLNHDAMYWYRQDPGQGLRLIYYSQIVNDFQKGDIAEGYSVSREKKESFPLTVTSAQKNPTAFYLCASSIGQTTGELFFGEGSRLTVL.

V is TRBV28 and J is TRBJ2-3; 11 bases are a match to TRBD2. This CDR3 region has 17 residues. J lost 0 bases, V lost 8 bases, and 10 bases had no gene match. Germline V gives CDR1 MDHEN, CDR2 SYDVKM. The CDR3 DNA sequence: TGTGCCAGCGATAGCGGGAGGGACATACTAAGCACAGATACGCAGTATTTT. This codes for CASDSGRDILSTDTQYF.